The 27 T cell receptor beta chains in this list originate from one sample, sequenced in a study of blood T cell repertoires in COVID-19. Data came from immunoSEQ multiplex PCR; TCRdb stores just in-frame clones and leaves some out. Among about 150,000 clones listed, roughly nine tenths were seen once. The specimen was peripheral blood. The receptors derive from a woman aged 40 to 49 with acute or convalescent COVID-19.

CDR3 nucleotide sequence: TGTGCTAGTGGTTACGTAGGGGGGGCCACCTACAATGAGCAGTTCTTC. Its translation is CASGYVGGATYNEQFF. This sequence joins TRBV12-5 and TRBJ2-1; possible D gene TRBD2, 7 bases. The CDR3 is made up of 16 amino acids. Germline V gene lookup returns CDR1 LGHNT and CDR2 FRNRAP. The V gene lost 4 bases and the J gene lost 2 bases, with 15 bases spanning the gap.

This chain joins TRBV19 and TRBJ2-3; 7 nucleotides match TRBD2. Germline assignment: CDR1 LNHDA and CDR2 SQIVND (reference sequence). The CDR3 sequence is 14 residues long. Trimming at V came to 5 bases and at J to 4 bases, leaving 6 bases not matched to a gene. The chain's CDR3 is CASSSRAGPDTQYF. CDR3 DNA sequence: TGTGCCAGTAGTTCCAGAGCGGGGCCAGATACGCAGTATTTT. Supplemented by reference TRBV19 and TRBJ2-3, the full variable domain reads DGGITQSPKYLFRKEGQNVTLSCEQNLNHDAMYWYRQDPGQGLRLIYYSQIVNDFQKGDIAEGYSVSREKKESFPLTVTSAQKNPTAFYLCASSSRAGPDTQYFGPGTRLTVL.

This clone appeared a few times. The chain has TRBV11-3 and TRBJ1-1, with D perhaps TRBD1 (5 bases). V was shortened by 4 bases and J by 1 base, with 7 bases between the two germline ends. This CDR3 is 13 amino acids long. Germline V gene lookup returns CDR1 SGHNT and CDR2 YENEEA. Written as DNA, the CDR3 is TGTGCCAGCAGCTCCGACAGGAACACTGAAGCTTTCTTT. This translates into CASSSDRNTEAFF.

This chain uses TRBV12-3 or TRBV12-4 with TRBJ2-2; D is unresolved. The V and J ends lost 3 bases and 4 bases respectively, with 6 bases between them. The CDR3 contains 13 residues. CDR3 DNA: TGTGCCAGCAGTTTTAATCCCACCGGGGAGCTGTTTTTT. The encoded protein is CASSFNPTGELFF.

The chain recombines TRBV27 with TRBJ2-3, with 8 bases lining up with TRBD1. Germline V CDR1 and CDR2: MNHEY, SMNVEV (reference sequence). This CDR3 has 16 amino acids. The junction had 9 bases not matched to a gene; V was cut back by 5 bases and J by 2 bases. For the CDR3, the DNA is TGTGCCAGCAGTACACGGACAGGGTCAGACACAGATACGCAGTATTTT. Protein sequence: CASSTRTGSDTDTQYF.

The chain joins TRBV5-8 to TRBJ2-5, with 10 bases lining up with TRBD2. Trimming took 4 bases from V and 6 from J; bases not matched to a gene: 6. The CDR3 sequence is 14 residues long. CDR1 is SGHTS and CDR2 is YDEGEE in the germline V gene. The CDR3 region is CASSKREGPQTQYF. The CDR3 DNA follows: TGTGCCAGCAGCAAGCGGGAGGGCCCTCAGACCCAGTACTTC.

This sequence joins TRBV5-4 and TRBJ2-7; TRBD1 might be the D (6 bases). CDR1 and CDR2 (germline): SGHNT, YYREEE (reference sequence). V lost 5 bases and J 4 bases, leaving 10 bases between the germline ends. The length of the CDR3 is 12 residues. CDR3 residues: CASSQQGYEQYF. The CDR3 DNA reads TGTGCCAGCAGTCAACAGGGTTACGAGCAGTACTTC.

This chain links TRBV6-5 with TRBJ2-7; TRBD1 matches at 7 bases. The germline CDR1 and CDR2 sequences are MNHEY and SVGAGI. Trimming at V came to 0 bases and at J to 3 bases, leaving 2 bases not matched to a gene. This CDR3 has 14 amino acids. DNA for the CDR3: TGTGCCAGCAGTTACTCGAGGGACAGCTACGAGCAGTACTTC. Its protein is CASSYSRDSYEQYF.

The J gene is TRBJ1-5, the V gene TRBV6-1; the D gene is possibly TRBD1 (6 bases). Germline V gene lookup returns CDR1 MNHNS and CDR2 SASEGT. The CDR3 contains 17 residues. The V end was cut by 5 bases, the J end by 6 bases, with 23 bases between. The CDR3 reads CASSKVHTGWKPQPQHF. The CDR3 region has the DNA TGTGCCAGCAGTAAAGTCCACACAGGGTGGAAACCTCAGCCCCAGCATTTT.

Here the CDR3 reads CASSEGGVVENTEAFF. CDR3 sequence (DNA): TGTGCCAGCAGTGAGGGGGGTGTGGTTGAGAACACTGAAGCTTTCTTT. The gene calls are TRBV25-1 and TRBJ1-1, with D perhaps TRBD1 (5 bases). Trimming removed 3 bases from V and 1 base from J, with 15 bases in between. CDR3 length: 16 residues. CDR1 MGHDK and CDR2 SYGVNS come from the germline V gene.

V and J are TRBV7-3 and TRBJ2-5; no firm D call. The V gene's germline CDR1 is SGHTA and CDR2 FQGTGA. V lost 2 bases and J lost 1, with 8 bases in between. The CDR3 totals 14 residues. The DNA for the CDR3 is TGTGCCAGCAGCTTATACCCAGTCCAAGAGACCCAGTACTTC. Protein sequence: CASSLYPVQETQYF.

This chain links TRBV10-3 with TRBJ1-2, with D perhaps TRBD1 (5 bases). The CDR3 length is 14 residues. Germline V gene data show CDR1 as ENHRY and CDR2 as SYGVKD. V was pared by 4 bases and J by 2 bases, with 11 bases between. CDR3 in DNA: TGTGCCATCAGTGTTAAGGGGATGAACTATGGCTACACCTTC. Its translation is CAISVKGMNYGYTF.

The chain has TRBV2 and TRBJ2-2; TRBD2 aligns across 9 bases. V shed 8 bases and J 6 bases; nucleotides not matched to a gene: 10. Germline V gene sequence: CDR1 SNHLY, CDR2 FYNNEI. The CDR3 has 15 amino acids. CDR3 sequence reads: CASDLAGVDSGELFF. CDR3 DNA sequence: TGTGCCAGCGACTTAGCGGGAGTAGACTCCGGGGAGCTGTTTTTT.

The chain employs TRBV4-2 and TRBJ1-1; the match to TRBD1 covers 7 bases. Trimming cost V 3 bases and J 4 bases; bases outside gene matches: 5. The length of the CDR3 is 14 residues. In germline, CDR1 is LGHNA, CDR2 YNFKEQ. Here the CDR3 reads CASSQEGAGTEAFF. The CDR3 DNA reads as TGTGCCAGCAGCCAGGAGGGGGCGGGCACTGAAGCTTTCTTT.

The chain has TRBV5-6 and TRBJ1-1; D ambiguous. CDR1 and CDR2 (germline): SGHDT, YYEEEE. Trimming took off 0 bases at V and 2 bases at J, with 11 bases between the two ends. The CDR3 runs 15 residues. CDR3 loop: CASSLGGEANTEAFF. In nucleotides, the CDR3 is TGTGCCAGCAGCTTGGGTGGAGAAGCAAACACTGAAGCTTTCTTT.

The chain links TRBV6-5 to TRBJ1-2; tentatively, D is TRBD1 (5 bases). The CDR3 runs to 16 residues. Trimming took off 4 bases at V and 0 bases at J, with 15 bases between the two ends. The germline V gene has CDR1 MNHEY and CDR2 SVGAGI. The CDR3 is CASSSSYLGANYGYTF. DNA for the CDR3: TGTGCCAGCAGTTCTTCTTACCTAGGGGCTAACTATGGCTACACCTTC.

The chain couples TRBV11-3 to TRBJ2-1, with D perhaps TRBD2 (5 bases). Trimming took off 1 base at V and 5 bases at J, with 18 bases between the two ends. The CDR3 spans 17 residues. Germline CDR1 and CDR2: SGHNT and YENEEA. CDR3 coding DNA: TGTGCCAGCAGCTTAGCCCCCGTTAGGTTGGGAGACAATGAGCAGTTCTTC. Protein product: CASSLAPVRLGDNEQFF.

The J gene is TRBJ1-3, the V gene TRBV10-3; no definite D call. V lost 8 bases and J lost 0, with 8 bases in between. The CDR3 is 13 amino acids. Germline CDR1 and CDR2: ENHRY and SYGVKD. CDR3 in amino acids: CAIVSSSGNTIYF. CDR3 in DNA: TGTGCCATCGTGAGTAGCTCTGGAAACACCATATATTTT.

This clone was recorded only once. The CDR3 DNA sequence: TGTGCCAGCAGCCAATCGACAGGGACCTCCTACGAGCAGTACTTC. Protein: CASSQSTGTSYEQYF. The chain employs TRBV16 and TRBJ2-7, with 7 nucleotides matching TRBD1. The CDR3 runs to 15 residues. The J segment lost 0 bases and the V segment lost 0 bases, leaving 2 bases of the junction unmatched. Per the germline V gene, CDR1 is KGHSY and CDR2 is FQNENV. Full variable domain (outside the CDR3, taken from reference TRBV16 and TRBJ2-7): GEEVAQTPKHLVRGEGQKAKLYCAPIKGHSYVFWYQQVLKNEFKFLISFQNENVFDETGMPKERFSAKCLPNSPCSLEIQATKLEDSAVYFCASSQSTGTSYEQYFGPGTRLTVT.

This chain links TRBV18 with TRBJ1-1; D is ambiguous. With 1 base removed from V and 7 bases from J, the gap between germline ends came to 19 bases. The CDR3 consists of 16 residues. The germline V gene has CDR1 KGHSH and CDR2 LQKENI. The CDR3 region is CASSPQYSRGNSEAFF. CDR3 coding DNA: TGTGCCAGCTCACCACAATACAGTCGGGGAAATAGTGAAGCTTTCTTT. The whole variable domain, remainder taken from reference TRBV18 and TRBJ1-1, is NAGVMQNPRHLVRRRGQEARLRCSPMKGHSHVYWYRQLPEEGLKFMVYLQKENIIDESGMPKERFSAEFPKEGPSILRIQQVVRGDSAAYFCASSPQYSRGNSEAFFGQGTRLTVV.

This clone was seen just once. The chain links TRBV25-1 to TRBJ1-1; D perhaps matches TRBD1 (6 bases). Trimming took off 7 bases at V and 7 bases at J, with 13 bases between the two ends. This CDR3 has 12 residues. Germline CDR1 and CDR2: MGHDK and SYGVNS. The CDR3 DNA sequence: TGTGCCAGCACGGACAGCCTGAATGAAGCTTTCTTT. Translating gives CASTDSLNEAFF.

This chain connects TRBV6-5 to TRBJ1-2; D perhaps matches TRBD1 (6 bases). Germline CDR1 MNHEY, CDR2 SVGAGI. V lost 6 bases and J lost 5, with 19 bases in between. There are 15 residues in the CDR3. In DNA, the CDR3 is TGTGCCAGCAGCCAAAAATCCGGACAGACGTATGGCTACACCTTC. Translating it yields CASSQKSGQTYGYTF.

CDR3 sequence: CASSERLFQGDETQYF. The CDR3 DNA follows: TGTGCCAGCAGTGAAAGGTTATTTCAGGGCGATGAGACCCAGTACTTC. The V gene is TRBV6-1, the J gene TRBJ2-5; D may be TRBD1 (5 bases). Trimming took off 2 bases at V and 5 bases at J, with 18 bases between the two ends. In germline, CDR1 is MNHNS, CDR2 SASEGT. The CDR3 is 16 residues long.

The chain carries TRBV5-1 and TRBJ2-1, with D tentatively TRBD2 (6 bases). The CDR3 totals 17 residues. The V gene lost 3 bases and the J gene lost 4 bases, with 20 bases spanning the gap. The germline V gene has CDR1 SGHRS and CDR2 YFSETQ. The CDR3 spells CASSYSGTPATYNEQFF. CDR3 in DNA: TGCGCCAGCAGCTATTCCGGGACTCCAGCCACTTACAATGAGCAGTTCTTC.

This clone showed up just a few times. The gene calls are TRBV10-3 and TRBJ1-1; D not certain. Germline CDR1 ENHRY, CDR2 SYGVKD. V lost 8 bases, J lost 1 base, and 8 bases lay in between. This CDR3 is 12 amino acids long. For the CDR3, the DNA is TGTGCCATCCGAACGGGGAACACTGAAGCTTTCTTT. It specifies CAIRTGNTEAFF.

The chain is built from TRBV5-4 and TRBJ2-1; 11 bases are a match to TRBD2. Germline-derived CDR1 and CDR2 are SGHNT and YYREEE (reference sequence). This CDR3 has 16 amino acids. Trimming took 1 base from V and 4 from J; bases not matched to a gene: 4. CDR3 nucleotides: TGTGCCAGCAGCTTGTCTAGCGGGGGGTCTTACAATGAGCAGTTCTTC. It is translated as CASSLSSGGSYNEQFF.

V is TRBV5-1 and J is TRBJ1-1, with 8 bases matching TRBD1. Per the germline V gene, CDR1 is SGHRS and CDR2 is YFSETQ. V was pared by 4 bases and J by 10 bases, with 9 bases of the junction left unmatched. The CDR3 runs 13 residues. The CDR3 sequence: CASSPGQGLGAFF. The DNA for the CDR3 is TGCGCCAGCAGCCCTGGACAGGGCCTAGGAGCTTTCTTT. The full variable domain, with the rest looked up from reference TRBV5-1 and TRBJ1-1, is KAGVTQTPRYLIKTRGQQVTLSCSPISGHRSVSWYQQTPGQGLQFLFEYFSETQRNKGNFPGRFSGRQFSNSRSEMNVSTLELGDSALYLCASSPGQGLGAFFGQGTRLTVV.